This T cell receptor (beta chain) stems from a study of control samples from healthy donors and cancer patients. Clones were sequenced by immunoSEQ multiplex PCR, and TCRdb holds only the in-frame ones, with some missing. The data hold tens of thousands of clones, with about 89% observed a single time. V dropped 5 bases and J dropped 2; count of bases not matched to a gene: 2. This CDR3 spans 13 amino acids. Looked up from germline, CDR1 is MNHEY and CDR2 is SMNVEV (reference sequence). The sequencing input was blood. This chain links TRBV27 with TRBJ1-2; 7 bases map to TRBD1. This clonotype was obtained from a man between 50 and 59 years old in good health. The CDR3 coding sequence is TGTGCCAGCAGTCCGGACAGGAACTATGGCTACACCTTC. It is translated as CASSPDRNYGYTF.